This T cell receptor beta chain was profiled in a study of control samples from healthy donors and cancer patients. V lost 2 bases to trimming and J lost 2 bases, with 4 bases between them. CDR3 size: 14 residues. Germline V lookup: CDR1 MGHRA, CDR2 YSYEKL. Profiled with immunoSEQ multiplex PCR; TCRdb holds only in-frame clones, not every one. The table lists about 120,000 clones, 92% of them singletons, with less than 6% in the top ten. The receptor comes from a man in his late teens or twenties in good health. The material sequenced was blood. The J gene is TRBJ1-6, the V gene TRBV4-1; D remains ambiguous. CDR3 bases: TGCGCCAGCAGCCAATTCCCCTATAATTCACCCCTCCACTTT. It specifies CASSQFPYNSPLHF.